The clone carrying this T cell receptor beta chain was counted once. The antigen is unknown. This sample is drawn from a study of cytomegalovirus exposure and HLA in healthy donors. General observations from the study: Reportedly, fewer N-insertions than the roughly 600-donor mean appeared in an Asian-associated ancestry cluster in a later analysis.

The primer mix had 60 Vbeta and 13 Jbeta primers. The data were produced by immunoSEQ multiplex PCR, yet TCRdb's version contains in-frame clones alone and is incomplete. The sample includes 130,000 to 150,000 clones, approximately 78% seen only once; the top ten take less than 3.5%. The trim removed 3 bases at V and 10 bases at J, leaving 12 bases unmatched. Germline V gene lookup returns CDR1 LNHNV and CDR2 YYDKDF (reference sequence). The CDR3 totals 15 residues. The sample taken for sequencing was PBMCs. This chain connects TRBV15 to TRBJ2-1; TRBD2 matches at 7 bases. This clonotype was sampled from a man aged 35-49 years in good health and CMV-seropositive. CDR3 amino acids: CATSSALLAANEQFF. The DNA for the CDR3 is TGTGCCACCAGCAGCGCCCTCCTAGCGGCCAACGAGCAGTTCTTC.